This entry lists 26 T cell receptor beta chains sequenced from one sample in a study of blood T cell repertoires in COVID-19. Repertoires were generated with immunoSEQ multiplex PCR, while TCRdb's copy carries only in-frame clones and drops some. The data contain some 250,000 clones, roughly 80% of them seen just once; the ten biggest clones take up roughly 3.2%. Sample: peripheral blood. Receptor source: a young woman with acute or convalescent COVID-19.

The V gene is TRBV28, the J gene TRBJ1-2; TRBD1 matches 11 bases. V was clipped by 5 bases and J by 5 bases; unmatched bases: 13. The CDR3 is made up of 17 amino acids. The germline V gene encodes CDR1 MDHEN and CDR2 SYDVKM. DNA for the CDR3: TGTGCCAGCAGTCCGCTTAGAAGGGACAGGGGGATATATGGCTACACCTTC. The encoded protein is CASSPLRRDRGIYGYTF.

This clone occurred a few times. The chain carries TRBV9 and TRBJ2-7; D possibly corresponds to TRBD1 (6 bases). Germline V lookup: CDR1 SGDLS, CDR2 YYNGEE. The germline V and J ends were trimmed by 0 bases and 1 base, with 11 bases remaining between them. The CDR3 has 15 residues. CDR3 residues: CASSVAVGASYEQYF. For the CDR3, the DNA is TGTGCCAGCAGCGTAGCTGTGGGGGCTTCCTACGAGCAGTACTTC.

The chain has TRBV7-2 and TRBJ1-1, with no clear D. The CDR3 has 12 residues. Trimming took 2 bases from V and 6 from J, leaving 7 bases between them. Germline V gene lookup returns CDR1 SGHTA and CDR2 FQGNSA. This CDR3 is CASSLPGPEAFF. The DNA of the CDR3 is TGTGCCAGCAGCTTACCTGGGCCTGAAGCTTTCTTT.

The chain uses TRBV2 and TRBJ1-3, with D unclear. Trimming took 3 bases from V and 5 from J, leaving 11 bases between them. The CDR3 spans 14 residues. Per the germline V gene, CDR1 is SNHLY and CDR2 is FYNNEI. CDR3 sequence (DNA): TGTGCCAGCAGTGAGGAGGGCATCCGAAACACCATATATTTT. The encoded protein is CASSEEGIRNTIYF.

The chain uses TRBV7-8 and TRBJ1-4; D is uncertain. The CDR3 runs to 17 residues. Germline V CDR1 and CDR2: SGHVS, FQNEAQ. The V end lost 5 bases, the J end lost 4 bases, and 20 bases lay between the germline ends. CDR3 coding DNA: TGTGCCAGCAGCGCCGCCTCCCCCTTAGCTTATAATGAAAAACTGTTTTTT. This encodes CASSAASPLAYNEKLFF.

The J gene is TRBJ1-5, the V gene TRBV28; D is uncertain. Germline V gene sequence: CDR1 MDHEN, CDR2 SYDVKM. Trimming stripped 1 base from V and 4 bases from J, with 11 bases between. The CDR3 extends over 15 amino acids. CDR3 nucleotide sequence: TGTGCCAGCAGTTTATTTTACAGTACTAATCAGCCCCAGCATTTT. This sequence encodes CASSLFYSTNQPQHF.

This clone was seen a single time. The V gene is TRBV4-3, the J gene TRBJ1-3, with D unclear. V was shortened by 1 base and J by 0 bases, with 19 bases between the two germline ends. Germline V gene lookup returns CDR1 LGHNA and CDR2 YSLEER. This CDR3 has 19 amino acids. The CDR3 DNA reads TGCGCCAGCAGCCAAGTTAGTAGCGGTGGATTTATCTCTGGAAACACCATATATTTT. Its translation is CASSQVSSGGFISGNTIYF.

The V call is TRBV7-6, the J call TRBJ2-3, with 7 bases aligning to TRBD1. From germline, CDR1 is SGHVS and CDR2 FNYEAQ. V lost 6 bases, J lost 1 base, and 16 bases stayed unmatched. The CDR3 extends over 18 amino acids. The CDR3 loop is CASSSPNRGPRRTDTQYF. In DNA, the CDR3 is TGTGCCAGCAGTTCGCCCAACAGGGGCCCAAGGCGCACAGATACGCAGTATTTT.

The CDR3 reads CASSERRAGFTYEQYF. The CDR3 region has the DNA TGTGCCAGCAGTGAGAGGAGGGCGGGCTTTACCTACGAGCAGTACTTC. The V and J genes are TRBV2 and TRBJ2-7; D might be TRBD2 (6 bases). The CDR3 runs to 16 residues. The V end was cut by 3 bases, the J end by 2 bases, with 17 bases between. CDR1 and CDR2 from the germline V gene are SNHLY and FYNNEI.

This chain links TRBV7-2 with TRBJ1-5; no firm D call. CDR1 is SGHTA, CDR2 FQGNSA, per germline. Trimming shortened V by 2 bases and J by 5 bases, and 13 bases separated the two germline ends. The CDR3 runs 15 residues. CDR3 amino acids: CASSLWAGVDQPQHF. CDR3 in DNA: TGTGCCAGCAGCTTATGGGCAGGCGTAGATCAGCCCCAGCATTTT.

The CDR3 reads CASSLVGGRVDEQFF. CDR3 coding DNA: TGTGCCAGCAGCTTAGTGGGCGGGAGGGTCGATGAGCAGTTCTTC. The chain is built from TRBV11-2 and TRBJ2-1; 9 nucleotides align to TRBD2. CDR1 is SGHAT and CDR2 is FQNNGV in the germline V gene. The CDR3 contains 15 residues. With 1 base clipped from V and 8 bases from J, the junction kept 6 bases outside the gene matches.

V is TRBV18 and J is TRBJ2-2; TRBD2 aligns across 10 bases. Losses at the gene ends were 6 bases for V and 4 bases for J; bases not matched to a gene: 14. The CDR3 runs to 18 residues. The germline CDR1 and CDR2 sequences are KGHSH and LQKENI. CDR3 loop: CASSRTQATSGVTGELFF. CDR3 nucleotide sequence: TGTGCCAGCTCGCGAACCCAGGCCACTAGCGGGGTCACCGGGGAGCTGTTTTTT. Supplemented by reference TRBV18 and TRBJ2-2, the full variable domain reads NAGVMQNPRHLVRRRGQEARLRCSPMKGHSHVYWYRQLPEEGLKFMVYLQKENIIDESGMPKERFSAEFPKEGPSILRIQQVVRGDSAAYFCASSRTQATSGVTGELFFGEGSRLTVL.

V usage is TRBV24-1 and J usage is TRBJ2-5; D is possibly TRBD2 (6 bases). With 9 bases removed from V and 4 bases from J, the gap between germline ends came to 14 bases. The length of the CDR3 is 13 residues. Per the germline V gene, CDR1 is KGHDR and CDR2 is SFDVKD. For the CDR3, the DNA is TGTGCCACCGGGTCGGGCGGGGTAGAGACCCAGTACTTC. Protein: CATGSGGVETQYF.

Note on this clone: In the same sample, other DNA sequences code for this CDR3. The chain links TRBV5-6 to TRBJ2-7; 9 nucleotides line up with TRBD2. Germline V gene data show CDR1 as SGHDT and CDR2 as YYEEEE. Losses at the gene ends were 4 bases for V and 0 bases for J; bases not matched to a gene: 5. CDR3 size: 15 residues. The CDR3 sequence is CASSGTSGPSYEQYF. CDR3 DNA sequence: TGTGCCAGCAGCGGTACTAGCGGGCCCTCCTACGAGCAGTACTTC.

This sequence joins TRBV6-2 or TRBV6-3 and TRBJ2-7; tentative D call: TRBD1 (6 bases). The CDR3 sequence is 16 residues long. Germline values: CDR1 MNHEY, CDR2 SVGEGT. V lost 0 bases to trimming and J lost 3 bases, with 15 bases between them. The CDR3 DNA is TGTGCCAGCAGTTACTCGGGGACAAATCGTTTCTACGAGCAGTACTTC. This gives the protein CASSYSGTNRFYEQYF.

The rearrangement links TRBV19 to TRBJ2-7, with 7 bases identical to TRBD1. This CDR3 has 17 amino acids. Germline assignment: CDR1 LNHDA and CDR2 SQIVND (reference sequence). J was trimmed by 0 bases and V by 3 bases; bases with no gene match: 11. DNA of the CDR3: TGTGCCAGTAGTATTGGAACCGGGACAGTTTTCTCCTACGAGCAGTACTTC. This gives the protein CASSIGTGTVFSYEQYF.

This chain uses TRBV11-2 with TRBJ2-1, with 12 bases lining up with TRBD2. CDR3 size: 15 residues. Looked up from germline, CDR1 is SGHAT and CDR2 is FQNNGV. Trimming took 6 bases from V and 4 from J; bases not matched to a gene: 4. The CDR3 DNA reads as TGTGCCAGCAGGACTAGCGGGAGTATGTACAATGAGCAGTTCTTC. Amino acids: CASRTSGSMYNEQFF.

This clone was seen only once. The chain has TRBV15 and TRBJ1-6, with a tentative D call TRBD1 (5 bases). Deletions cut 0 bases from V and 10 bases from J, with 16 bases between. The CDR3 sequence is 16 residues long. Germline V CDR1 and CDR2: LNHNV, YYDKDF (reference sequence). The DNA for the CDR3 is TGTGCCACCAGCAGAGATCGAGCAGGGTCTGGATCACCCCTCCACTTT. This sequence encodes CATSRDRAGSGSPLHF.

The rearrangement joins TRBV19 to TRBJ2-2, with 10 bases identical to TRBD2. J was trimmed by 8 bases and V by 3 bases; bases with no gene match: 3. Per germline, CDR1 LNHDA and CDR2 SQIVND (reference sequence). This CDR3 is 14 amino acids long. The CDR3 DNA follows: TGTGCCAGTAGTATTAGCGGGAGGTCGGGGGAGCTGTTTTTT. This encodes CASSISGRSGELFF.

This clone was observed a handful of times. The DNA for the CDR3 is TGTGCCAGCTCCCGGAGGGACAATCAGCCCCAGCATTTT. Amino acids: CASSRRDNQPQHF. This chain connects TRBV18 to TRBJ1-5, with unresolved D. Germline-derived CDR1 and CDR2 are KGHSH and LQKENI. The length of the CDR3 is 13 residues. The ends were cut back, 6 bases at V and 3 bases at J, with 9 bases in the middle.

The chain carries TRBV5-6 and TRBJ2-2, with 7 bases lining up with TRBD1. Germline loops: CDR1 SGHDT, CDR2 YYEEEE. This CDR3 contains 15 residues. The V gene end was trimmed by 3 bases and the J gene end by 3 bases; junction bases not matched to a gene: 5. CDR3 sequence (DNA): TGTGCCAGCAGCTCTCAGACAGGGTACACCGGGGAGCTGTTTTTT. Encoded protein: CASSSQTGYTGELFF.

The chain carries TRBV7-9 and TRBJ1-3; no clear D. Germline V gene lookup returns CDR1 SEHNR and CDR2 FQNEAQ (reference sequence). The CDR3 runs to 15 residues. V was cut by 0 bases and J by 0 bases, with 6 bases left in between. The CDR3 DNA sequence: TGTGCCAGCAGCTTAGCGTTCTACTCTGGAAACACCATATATTTT. Protein sequence: CASSLAFYSGNTIYF.

V gene TRBV13 combines with J gene TRBJ1-2; D is unresolved. The CDR3 sequence is 13 residues long. The ends were cut back, 0 bases at V and 8 bases at J, with 10 bases in the middle. Looked up from germline, CDR1 is PRHDT and CDR2 is FYEKMQ (reference sequence). CDR3 region: CASSLGWQAGYTF. In DNA form, the CDR3 reads TGTGCCAGCAGCTTAGGTTGGCAGGCGGGCTACACCTTC.

The gene calls are TRBV5-1 and TRBJ2-5, with D tentatively TRBD2 (5 bases). V dropped 4 bases and J dropped 5 bases, with 12 bases sitting between them. Germline CDR1 and CDR2: SGHRS and YFSETQ. This CDR3 comprises 13 residues. DNA for the CDR3: TGCGCCAGCAGCCCCACCGGGGTGGAGACCCAGTACTTC. It codes for CASSPTGVETQYF. Full variable domain (remainder filled in from reference TRBV5-1 and TRBJ2-5): KAGVTQTPRYLIKTRGQQVTLSCSPISGHRSVSWYQQTPGQGLQFLFEYFSETQRNKGNFPGRFSGRQFSNSRSEMNVSTLELGDSALYLCASSPTGVETQYFGPGTRLLVL.

The genes are TRBV5-8 and TRBJ2-7; TRBD1 matches at 8 bases. This CDR3 spans 15 amino acids. Germline CDR1 SGHTS, CDR2 YDEGEE. With 0 bases clipped from V and 2 bases from J, the junction kept 4 bases outside the gene matches. The CDR3 loop is CASSLVGQGPYEQYF. In DNA, the CDR3 is TGTGCCAGCAGCTTGGTAGGACAGGGACCCTACGAGCAGTACTTC.

This chain joins TRBV11-2 and TRBJ2-6, with 11 bases aligning to TRBD1. Trimming removed 5 bases from V and 2 bases from J; junction bases left unmatched: 8. This CDR3 region has 18 residues. In germline, CDR1 is SGHAT, CDR2 FQNNGV. CDR3 DNA: TGTGCCAGCAGCCTGAAGGACAGGGGGCTAACTGGGGCCAACGTCCTGACTTTC. It is translated as CASSLKDRGLTGANVLTF.